This is a list of T cell receptor beta chains from one sample in a study of blood T cell repertoires in COVID-19. The repertoire was sequenced with immunoSEQ multiplex PCR; TCRdb's copy has only in-frame clones and lacks some. The table records approximately 58,000 clones, 84% of them present only once. The sample consisted of peripheral blood. The receptors here all came from a woman aged 60-70 years with acute or convalescent COVID-19. Both conserved end residues are part of each CDR3. D genes are given only for firm matches. Where a row states a size, it is once, few, many or the class of an expanded clone; other rows omit it.

v_call: TRBV6-6
j_call: TRBJ1-5
d_call: -
clone_size: -
cdr3_aa: CASSYTGLGNQPQHF
cdr3_nt: TGTGCCAGCAGTTATACAGGGCTCGGCAATCAGCCCCAGCATTTT

v_call: TRBV2
j_call: TRBJ1-6
d_call: -
clone_size: -
cdr3_aa: CASSERPTYNSPLHF
cdr3_nt: TGTGCCAGCAGTGAGAGGCCCACCTATAATTCACCCCTCCACTTT

v_call: TRBV5-6
j_call: TRBJ1-6
d_call: -
clone_size: -
cdr3_aa: CASSLAKEGRGNSPLHF
cdr3_nt: TGTGCCAGCAGCTTGGCCAAAGAGGGGCGGGGGAATTCACCCCTCCACTTT

v_call: TRBV6-1
j_call: TRBJ1-3
d_call: -
clone_size: -
cdr3_aa: CASSSRASDRTDF
cdr3_nt: TGTGCCAGCAGTTCCCGGGCCTCAGACAGAACAGATTTT

v_call: TRBV4-1
j_call: TRBJ2-1
d_call: TRBD1
clone_size: -
cdr3_aa: CASWGPGGANEQFF
cdr3_nt: TGCGCCAGCTGGGGTCCAGGGGGAGCCAATGAGCAGTTCTTC

v_call: TRBV3-1/TRBV3-2
j_call: TRBJ1-6
d_call: TRBD1
clone_size: -
cdr3_aa: CASSQGQGVVSSPLHF
cdr3_nt: TGTGCCAGCAGCCAAGGACAGGGGGTAGTTTCTTCACCCCTCCACTTT

v_call: TRBV7-2
j_call: TRBJ1-2
d_call: TRBD1
clone_size: -
cdr3_aa: CASSLARGQGRTYGYTF
cdr3_nt: TGTGCCAGCAGCTTAGCGCGGGGACAGGGTCGTACTTATGGCTACACCTTC

v_call: TRBV2
j_call: TRBJ1-2
d_call: -
clone_size: -
cdr3_aa: CASRGAGYGYTF
cdr3_nt: TGTGCCAGCAGGGGCGCAGGGTATGGCTACACCTTC

v_call: TRBV19
j_call: TRBJ1-3
d_call: -
clone_size: -
cdr3_aa: CASSISEISGNTIYF
cdr3_nt: TGTGCCAGTAGTATATCGGAGATCTCTGGAAACACCATATATTTT

v_call: TRBV12-3/TRBV12-4
j_call: TRBJ2-3
d_call: -
clone_size: few
cdr3_aa: CASSNTRDTQYF
cdr3_nt: TGTGCCAGCAGTAATACGAGGGATACGCAGTATTTT

v_call: TRBV5-4
j_call: TRBJ1-3
d_call: TRBD1
clone_size: -
cdr3_aa: CASSSGGVGNTIYF
cdr3_nt: TGTGCCAGCAGCTCAGGGGGTGTCGGAAACACCATATATTTT

v_call: TRBV7-9
j_call: TRBJ1-2
d_call: TRBD1
clone_size: medium-sized
cdr3_aa: CASSFRTGWTNYGYTF
cdr3_nt: TGTGCCAGCAGCTTCCGGACAGGTTGGACTAACTATGGCTACACCTTC

v_call: TRBV5-1
j_call: TRBJ1-1
d_call: -
clone_size: -
cdr3_aa: CASSSRTGTYAEAFF
cdr3_nt: TGCGCCAGCAGCTCTCGTACCGGGACTTACGCTGAAGCTTTCTTT

v_call: TRBV15
j_call: TRBJ2-1
d_call: TRBD1
clone_size: -
cdr3_aa: CATSRDLGQGYEQFF
cdr3_nt: TGTGCCACCAGCAGAGATTTGGGACAGGGATATGAGCAGTTCTTC

v_call: TRBV5-4
j_call: TRBJ1-6
d_call: TRBD1
clone_size: -
cdr3_aa: CASSRTGTYSPLHF
cdr3_nt: TGTGCCAGCAGCCGGACAGGGACATATTCACCCCTCCACTTT